This paragraph covers one TCR beta chain sequence. Its antigen is unknown. No much larger clone is present one base from it, and per-base qualities are unavailable. TCR CDR3 regions were amplified from genomic DNA by multiplex PCR using the deep immunoSEQ assay. For each cell subset, the extracted genomic DNA was distributed evenly across all wells of several immunoSEQ 96-well plates, and each plate served as one replicate. For sorted subsets, 200 to 250 ng of genomic DNA, equivalent to tens of thousands of T cell genomes, went into each replicate PCR. Purified libraries were measured with a Qubit 3.0 fluorometer, size-checked on a Bioanalyzer 2100, and measured again with the KAPA Library Quantification kit. A separate single-read 150-cycle Illumina NextSeq 550 flow cell was used to sequence each immunoSEQ 96-well plate. Per the authors' processing: The immunoSEQ output contained only junctional sequences without quality scores, so filtering could not match that applied to full-length reads. To assign V/J genes and CDR3, sequences were annotated using PyIR, a Python wrapper for IgBLAST v1.9, with IMGT germline references. Any read was removed if the V/J assignment was weak (E-value above 1e-6), the CDR3 was missing, or the read contained stop codons, out-of-frame junctions, or ambiguous translated residues. V3J clonotypes were defined as sequences sharing an identical inferred V gene, J gene, and CDR3 amino acid sequence. Percentage overlap between repertoires was computed as shared unique clonotypes divided by the size of the smaller repertoire. RTK rarefaction, the Chao1 estimator, and Recon v2.1 estimates of unobserved clonotypes were used to assess repertoire richness. Generation probabilities for all TCRbeta clonotypes obtained by the gDNA method from a few donors were computed using OLGA. TCRdb took this table from immuneACCESS and kept in-frame rearrangements with V and J called. Such tables lack part of the clones; where checked against another copy, unresolved V genes explain under half of the gap, and the rest is unexplained. V, J and clone size are those of that table, while D and trimming were read from the DNA. A total of around 690,000 clones appear in this sample, roughly 88% of them only once. Of the sample, approximately 35% falls within the top ten clones.

Healthy HIV-negative adults with no recently reported acute infections or vaccinations were included as donors. Every donor was a Caucasian adult residing in Nashville, Tennessee, USA. CD8 memory samples consisted of magnetically selected CD45RO+ cells combined with CCR7-negative CD45RA+ effector memory (TemRA) cells. Blood was collected by leukapheresis, and PBMCs were isolated by Ficoll-Histopaque density gradient centrifugation and then cryopreserved in liquid nitrogen vapor phase. Analytical flow cytometry was used to check the purity and quantity of each magnetically sorted T cell population. Each sorted fraction had its genomic DNA isolated and then quantified by UV absorbance on a Nanodrop 2000c. These data originate in a study of shared clonotypes between healthy human individuals (dated by TCRdb to 2020 to 2021). The study in broad terms: The cohort comprised a couple of women and a few men aged 18 to 49 years. For each donor, CD4 naive and CD4 memory were each run on three plates, CD8 naive on two plates, and CD8 memory on one plate. To estimate repertoire size and how much clonotypes are shared between individuals, the study performed deep sequencing of blood TCR repertoires from roughly five healthy adults. To increase sequencing depth and limit assay-specific biases, TCR repertoire library preparation and sequencing were carried out by different laboratories using diverse techniques. Between about 0.9 and 9 billion PBMCs per donor were obtained by leukapheresis. The full study reports these points: Sampling was restricted to blood, and TCR repertoires in tissue are likely to differ from TCR repertoires in blood. Compared with non-shared clonotypes, clonotypes shared by all four sorted-subset donors had higher generation probabilities. Larger estimated clonotype richness was generally found for naive subsets than for memory subsets. Pairwise subsampling indicated that sequencing depth was expected to affect the degree of clonotype sharing among donors. Even with the large sequencing depth, rarefaction of the sorted-subset datasets indicated that sequencing was incomplete. Sharing across several donors was observed for approximately 5% of naive CD4, 3% to 3.5% of naive CD8, 2% to 2.5% of memory CD4, and roughly 0.4% of memory CD8 clonotypes. Because the study included a small number of donors, the genetic and exposure-history diversity represented was limited.

Sequencing was done on a sample of memory CD8+ T cells from PBMCs. This sample's cell subset or site label indicates: CD45RO+ cells pooled with CCR7-negative TemRA cells. The clonotype was recovered from a man aged 18-30 years in good health. Some clones in this sample may be carry-over from other donors' samples.

The CDR3 protein is CASSPGRGTRSDTQYF. In nucleotide form, the sequence is TGTGCCAGCAGTCCAGGACGGGGAACACGATCAGATACGCAGTATTTT. The chain employs TRBV28 and TRBJ2-3; 5 matching bases give a weak D call of TRBD2. The CDR3, from cysteine to phenylalanine, totals 16 residues. The read is trimmed to its CDR3 DNA, 48 bases read in frame from base 1. Cut back by 5 bases and 4 bases, the V and J ends lie 19 bases apart. CDR1 is given as MDHEN and CDR2 as SYDVKM, both from the germline V gene.